Presented here are 32 T cell receptor beta chains from one specimen sequenced in a study of T cells after yellow fever vaccination. Using its own MiXCR run on the 5' RACE reads, TCRdb lists one record per CDR3 protein. This table holds 280,000 or so distinct CDR3 sequences, 7.5% to 9% found once. This sample comprised CD4+ T cells sorted from PBMCs, obtained 5 days after the yellow fever booster vaccination. The receptors originated from a man in his late teens or twenties who received the YFV17D yellow fever vaccine.

The CDR3 is CASSLGLASRSDTQYF. CDR3 sequence (DNA): TGTGCCAGCAGCTTGGGTCTGGCGAGTAGGTCAGATACGCAGTATTTT. This sequence joins TRBV11-2 and TRBJ2-3; D call uncertain. From germline, CDR1 is SGHAT and CDR2 FQNNGV. Trimming pared 3 bases from V and 4 bases from J, leaving 17 bases between. CDR3 length: 16 residues.

This clonotype was seen a few times. J is TRBJ1-4 and V is TRBV6-5, with D perhaps TRBD1 (5 bases). Per germline, CDR1 MNHEY and CDR2 SVGAGI. The V gene lost 0 bases and the J gene lost 8 bases, with 13 bases spanning the gap. The CDR3 loop spans 15 amino acids. This CDR3 reads CASSYSSRGPEKLFF. CDR3 nucleotides: TGTGCCAGCAGTTACTCGAGTCGGGGACCGGAAAAACTGTTTTTT.

In its sample, this clonotype was seen many times. The chain joins TRBV6-5 to TRBJ2-3; D is unresolved. V lost 8 bases, J lost 1 base, and 4 bases lay in between. Looked up from germline, CDR1 is MNHEY and CDR2 is SVGAGI. The CDR3 spans 11 residues. The CDR3 spells CASGGTDTQYF. The DNA for the CDR3 is TGTGCCAGCGGAGGCACAGATACGCAGTATTTT.

The chain combines TRBV20-1 with TRBJ1-1, with 7 bases identical to TRBD1. There are 13 residues in the CDR3. Losses at the gene ends were 5 bases for V and 1 base for J; bases not matched to a gene: 4. The germline gives CDR1 DFQATT, CDR2 SNEGSKA (reference sequence). CDR3: CSAVTGQNTEAFF. The DNA for the CDR3 is TGCAGTGCTGTGACAGGGCAGAACACTGAAGCTTTCTTT.

The sample holds a few counts of this clonotype. CDR3 nucleotides: TGTGCCACCACGCCGATGGGCACAGATACGCAGTATTTT. Its protein is CATTPMGTDTQYF. This sequence joins TRBV6-5 and TRBJ2-3; D remains unclear. The CDR3 loop spans 13 amino acids. CDR1 MNHEY and CDR2 SVGAGI come from the germline V gene. V dropped 10 bases and J dropped 1 base, with 12 bases sitting between them.

This clonotype was counted between two and nine times. J is TRBJ2-3 and V is TRBV28; D could derive from TRBD1 or TRBD2 (6 bases each). CDR3 length: 12 amino acids. Germline lookup yields CDR1 MDHEN and CDR2 SYDVKM. The V gene lost 5 bases and the J gene lost 8 bases, with 11 bases spanning the gap. CDR3 nucleotides: TGTGCCAGCAGTCCACGGGGGCTTACGCAGTATTTT. Translated: CASSPRGLTQYF.

V usage is TRBV2 and J usage is TRBJ1-6; 7 nucleotides agree with TRBD1. CDR1 SNHLY and CDR2 FYNNEI come from the germline V gene. This CDR3 region has 17 residues. V shed 6 bases, J shed 0 bases, and the junction held 8 bases outside the gene matches. The CDR3 sequence is CASSGQESLSYNSPLHF. The CDR3 DNA reads TGTGCCAGCAGCGGACAGGAAAGCCTCTCCTATAATTCACCCCTCCACTTT.

CDR3 sequence: CASGLAGGFNEQFF. As DNA, the CDR3 is TGTGCCAGCGGACTAGCGGGGGGTTTCAATGAGCAGTTCTTC. J is TRBJ2-1 and V is TRBV6-5, with 14 positions matching TRBD2. V trimming: 8 bases; J trimming: 6 bases; junction bases outside the gene matches: 3. This CDR3 is 14 amino acids long. CDR1 and CDR2 (germline): MNHEY, SVGAGI.

This clonotype was found a few times. The chain has TRBV7-9 and TRBJ2-3; D is unresolved. This CDR3 contains 15 residues. The V end was cut by 1 base, the J end by 0 bases, with 8 bases between. Germline CDR1 is SEHNR and CDR2 is FQNEAQ (reference sequence). As DNA, the CDR3 is TGTGCCAGCAGCTTAGGGGCGCATAGCACAGATACGCAGTATTTT. This sequence encodes CASSLGAHSTDTQYF.

V usage is TRBV20-1 and J usage is TRBJ2-3, with TRBD1 matching over 7 bases. Losses at the gene ends were 5 bases for V and 4 bases for J; bases not matched to a gene: 15. This CDR3 comprises 16 residues. CDR1 is DFQATT and CDR2 is SNEGSKA in the germline V gene (reference sequence). This chain's CDR3 is CSAGKFPGQRADTQYF. The CDR3 DNA reads as TGCAGTGCTGGGAAATTTCCGGGACAGAGGGCAGATACGCAGTATTTT.

The sample holds many counts of this clonotype. DNA of the CDR3: TGTGCCAGCAGCTTAGGGCAGGGGAACACCGGGGAGCTGTTTTTT. It encodes CASSLGQGNTGELFF. This chain links TRBV7-9 with TRBJ2-2; perhaps TRBD1 as D (5 bases). Per the germline V gene, CDR1 is SEHNR and CDR2 is FQNEAQ (reference sequence). This CDR3 is 15 amino acids long. Trimming took 1 base from V and 1 from J, leaving 7 bases between them.

This clonotype was seen a handful of times. J is TRBJ2-1 and V is TRBV4-1; the D is unclear. Germline V gene data show CDR1 as MGHRA and CDR2 as YSYEKL. The CDR3 spans 12 residues. The V end was cut by 3 bases, the J end by 8 bases, with 8 bases between. The CDR3 coding sequence is TGCGCCAGCAGCCACCCACGGGATGAGCAGTTCTTC. Encoded protein: CASSHPRDEQFF.

In its sample, this clonotype was seen many times. The rearrangement joins TRBV5-1 to TRBJ2-3, with 12 bases identical to TRBD2. The CDR3 has 14 residues. J lost 4 bases, V lost 4 bases, and 1 base had no gene match. CDR1 and CDR2 (germline): SGHRS, YFSETQ. The CDR3 here is CASSRLAGADTQYF. DNA for the CDR3: TGCGCCAGCAGCCGACTAGCGGGGGCAGATACGCAGTATTTT.

The chain combines TRBV5-1 with TRBJ2-2; unclear D gene. V was pared by 0 bases and J by 5 bases, with 11 bases between. Germline-derived CDR1 and CDR2 are SGHRS and YFSETQ. The CDR3 is made up of 15 amino acids. The CDR3 coding sequence is TGCGCCAGCAGCTTGGTGCAGGTGCGAACCGGGGAGCTGTTTTTT. Protein sequence: CASSLVQVRTGELFF.

This clonotype was detected ten times or more. V and J are TRBV7-2 and TRBJ1-2, with TRBD1 as a possible D gene (5 bases). CDR1 SGHTA and CDR2 FQGNSA come from the germline V gene. Trimming stripped 7 bases from V and 8 bases from J, with 17 bases between. This CDR3 is built from 13 residues. The CDR3 is CASISPGGRGYTF. In DNA, the CDR3 is TGTGCCAGCATATCCCCCGGGGGAAGAGGCTACACCTTC.

This clonotype was found a few times. The chain joins TRBV20-1 to TRBJ2-5; 10 bases fit TRBD2. CDR3 length: 14 amino acids. Germline lookup yields CDR1 DFQATT and CDR2 SNEGSKA (reference sequence). After removal of 6 bases from V and 0 bases from J, the junction contained 4 bases not matched to a gene. The CDR3 region has the DNA TGCAGTGCCACTAGCGGGGTGTACCAAGAGACCCAGTACTTC. Protein product: CSATSGVYQETQYF.

This clonotype was seen many times. The chain carries TRBV7-9 and TRBJ1-4; D perhaps matches TRBD1 (5 bases). The germline gives CDR1 SEHNR, CDR2 FQNEAQ (reference sequence). V dropped 5 bases and J dropped 3 bases, with 16 bases sitting between them. The CDR3 covers 16 residues. The CDR3: CASSPYGAGANEKLFF. CDR3 bases: TGTGCCAGCAGCCCTTATGGGGCCGGGGCTAATGAAAAACTGTTTTTT. Variable domain in full (rest from reference TRBV7-9 and TRBJ1-4): DTGVSQNPRHKITKRGQNVTFRCDPISEHNRLYWYRQTLGQGPEFLTYFQNEAQLEKSRLLSDRFSAERPKGSFSTLEIQRTEQGDSAMYLCASSPYGAGANEKLFFGSGTQLSVL.

This clonotype was seen at least ten times. V and J are TRBV12-3 or TRBV12-4 and TRBJ1-2, with 10 bases identical to TRBD1. With V trimmed by 6 bases and J by 5 bases, 3 bases remained unmatched. The CDR3 length is 13 residues. The CDR3, as DNA: TGTGCCAGCAGGACAGGGGGCGGGTATGGCTACACCTTC. Residues: CASRTGGGYGYTF.

The V call is TRBV3-1, the J call TRBJ1-3; no clear D gene. The CDR3 consists of 17 residues. Trimming pared 1 base from V and 0 bases from J, leaving 13 bases between. From germline, CDR1 is LGHDT and CDR2 YNNKEL (reference sequence). The CDR3 sequence: CASSQGTRTGSGNTIYF. The CDR3 DNA reads as TGTGCCAGCAGCCAAGGTACTCGGACGGGCTCTGGAAACACCATATATTTT.

This clonotype came up a few times. This chain joins TRBV28 and TRBJ1-2; perhaps TRBD1 as D (5 bases). The CDR3 runs 10 residues. The V and J ends lost 10 bases and 5 bases respectively, with 8 bases between them. Germline V gene data show CDR1 as MDHEN and CDR2 as SYDVKM. CDR3 DNA sequence: TGTGCCACAGGGCTTTATGGCTACACCTTC. Translated, it gives CATGLYGYTF.

This clonotype was recorded many times. The J gene is TRBJ2-7, the V gene TRBV4-3, with TRBD1 identical over 8 bases. This CDR3 comprises 14 residues. Looked up from germline, CDR1 is LGHNA and CDR2 is YSLEER. Losses at the gene ends were 2 bases for V and 3 bases for J; bases not matched to a gene: 3. CDR3 coding DNA: TGCGCCAGCAGCCAAATGGACAGGGTCTACGAGCAGTACGTC. Protein sequence: CASSQMDRVYEQYV.

This clonotype was counted only a few times. The chain carries TRBV5-1 and TRBJ2-5, with TRBD2 identical over 9 bases. With 0 bases clipped from V and 4 bases from J, the junction kept 7 bases outside the gene matches. CDR1 SGHRS and CDR2 YFSETQ come from the germline V gene. The CDR3 loop spans 16 amino acids. The chain's CDR3 is CASSLAPPSGVETQYF. In DNA, the CDR3 is TGCGCCAGCAGCTTGGCCCCTCCTAGCGGGGTAGAGACCCAGTACTTC.

The CDR3 DNA reads as TGTGCCAGCAGCTTTAGCGGGGGTCCCAATGAGCAGTTCTTC. This translates into CASSFSGGPNEQFF. The rearrangement links TRBV7-2 to TRBJ2-1; 9 bases line up with TRBD2. This CDR3 spans 14 amino acids. J was trimmed by 6 bases and V by 3 bases; bases with no gene match: 3. Germline-derived CDR1 and CDR2 are SGHTA and FQGNSA.

This clonotype was detected ten times or more. The J gene is TRBJ1-2, the V gene TRBV18; 10 nucleotides match TRBD1. The CDR3 has 16 amino acids. After removal of 4 bases from V and 3 bases from J, the junction contained 8 bases not matched to a gene. Germline CDR1 and CDR2: KGHSH and LQKENI. CDR3 loop: CASSQTPGQGYYGYTF. The CDR3 coding sequence is TGTGCCAGCTCACAGACCCCGGGACAGGGGTACTATGGCTACACCTTC.

Only a few counts were recorded for this clonotype. The V and J genes are TRBV7-9 and TRBJ1-1; weak D call: TRBD1 (6 bases). Germline CDR1 is SEHNR and CDR2 is FQNEAQ (reference sequence). The ends were cut back, 6 bases at V and 6 bases at J, with 11 bases in the middle. The CDR3 runs to 12 residues. The CDR3, as DNA: TGTGCCAGCAGTTCTCAGGGGTCTGAAGCTTTCTTT. Its protein is CASSSQGSEAFF.

This clonotype appeared a few times. This chain joins TRBV24-1 and TRBJ2-5; 9 positions agree with TRBD2. The germline V gene encodes CDR1 KGHDR and CDR2 SFDVKD. V dropped 6 bases and J dropped 4; count of bases not matched to a gene: 8. This CDR3 has 15 residues. The chain's CDR3 is CATSQAGGPGETQYF. The CDR3 DNA follows: TGTGCCACCAGTCAGGCGGGGGGGCCCGGAGAGACCCAGTACTTC.

J is TRBJ1-1 and V is TRBV7-2, with D possibly TRBD1 on 6 matching bases. Trimming took off 3 bases at V and 0 bases at J, with 8 bases between the two ends. Germline-derived CDR1 and CDR2 are SGHTA and FQGNSA. The CDR3 loop spans 14 amino acids. In DNA, the CDR3 is TGTGCCAGCAGCTTTGGACAGCTGAACACTGAAGCTTTCTTT. The encoded protein is CASSFGQLNTEAFF.

The rearrangement joins TRBV18 to TRBJ1-1, with D unresolved. There are 13 residues in the CDR3. Trimming shortened V by 2 bases and J by 4 bases, and 8 bases separated the two germline ends. CDR1 and CDR2 from the germline V gene are KGHSH and LQKENI. The CDR3: CASSPGVSTEAFF. As DNA, the CDR3 is TGTGCCAGCTCACCAGGGGTGAGCACTGAAGCTTTCTTT.

The CDR3 sequence is CATSDPTSDEQFF. The CDR3, as DNA: TGTGCCACCAGTGATCCAACGAGCGATGAGCAGTTCTTC. The chain is built from TRBV24-1 and TRBJ2-1; D gene unclear. The CDR3 length is 13 residues. V lost 3 bases, J lost 8 bases, and 10 bases lay in between. The germline V gene encodes CDR1 KGHDR and CDR2 SFDVKD.

There are many counts of this clonotype. The genes are TRBV2 and TRBJ2-5, with 11 bases identical to TRBD2. The CDR3 has 16 residues. Germline V gene lookup returns CDR1 SNHLY and CDR2 FYNNEI. V was pared by 8 bases and J by 1 base, with 9 bases of the junction left unmatched. The CDR3 sequence is CASDRTSGGGQETQYF. The CDR3 region has the DNA TGTGCCAGCGATAGAACTAGCGGGGGAGGCCAAGAGACCCAGTACTTC.

The chain is built from TRBV13 and TRBJ1-6, with TRBD1 matching over 7 bases. With V trimmed by 5 bases and J by 0 bases, 10 bases remained unmatched. In germline, CDR1 is PRHDT, CDR2 FYEKMQ (reference sequence). The CDR3 runs to 18 residues. The CDR3 is CASSLRTGVSSYNSPLHF. In DNA, the CDR3 is TGTGCCAGCAGCCTCCGGACAGGAGTCAGCTCCTATAATTCACCCCTCCACTTT.

This clonotype was counted at least ten times. This chain links TRBV12-3 or TRBV12-4 with TRBJ2-7; 9 nucleotides match TRBD2. This CDR3 is built from 17 residues. J was trimmed by 2 bases and V by 5 bases; bases with no gene match: 13. The chain's CDR3 is CASSPRPLTSGPYEQYF. The CDR3 region has the DNA TGTGCCAGCAGTCCTCGCCCCCTGACTAGCGGTCCCTACGAGCAGTACTTC.